Presented here are 13 T cell receptor beta chains from one specimen sequenced in a study of cytomegalovirus exposure and HLA in healthy donors. The primer mix had 60 Vbeta and 13 Jbeta primers. Clones were read by immunoSEQ multiplex PCR, and TCRdb kept only the in-frame ones, dropping some. The sample holds some 120,000 clones, roughly two thirds seen once. The source material was PBMCs. These receptors came from a man aged 25-45 years in good health and CMV-seropositive.

The gene calls are TRBV10-3 and TRBJ2-7; 9 nucleotides align to TRBD1. The trim removed 6 bases at V and 2 bases at J, leaving 8 bases unmatched. CDR3 length: 15 amino acids. The germline V gene has CDR1 ENHRY and CDR2 SYGVKD. In DNA form, the CDR3 reads TGTGCCATCAGCCCTCAAGGGACAGGGACCTACGAGCAGTACTTC. Its protein is CAISPQGTGTYEQYF.

V and J are TRBV5-5 and TRBJ2-1; D not certain. The CDR3 extends over 11 amino acids. From germline, CDR1 is SGHKS and CDR2 YYEKEE (reference sequence). V was trimmed by 2 bases and J by 8 bases, leaving 5 bases between them. The CDR3 DNA reads TGTGCCAGCAGCTTTTTCGATGAGCAGTTCTTC. As protein: CASSFFDEQFF.

This sequence joins TRBV27 and TRBJ2-7, with no clear D. V gave up 2 bases and J gave up 0 bases, with 11 bases separating them. The CDR3 is 15 residues long. Germline V lookup: CDR1 MNHEY, CDR2 SMNVEV (reference sequence). CDR3 coding DNA: TGTGCCAGCAGTTTAGCATATAGAGACTCCTACGAGCAGTACTTC. It encodes CASSLAYRDSYEQYF.

This clone was recorded once. The chain links TRBV6-6 to TRBJ2-4; TRBD1 might be the D (5 bases). This CDR3 has 16 amino acids. Per germline, CDR1 MNHNY and CDR2 SVGAGI (reference sequence). The V and J ends lost 5 bases and 1 base respectively, with 15 bases between them. CDR3 protein: CASSMPRGVAKNIQYF. CDR3 bases: TGTGCCAGCAGTATGCCTAGGGGTGTCGCCAAAAACATTCAGTACTTC.

V usage is TRBV5-1 and J usage is TRBJ2-7, with 7 bases lining up with TRBD1. V trimming: 2 bases; J trimming: 0 bases; junction bases outside the gene matches: 2. Germline CDR1 SGHRS, CDR2 YFSETQ. This CDR3 has 14 residues. In DNA form, the CDR3 reads TGCGCCAGCAGCTTTCAGGGGGACTCCTACGAGCAGTACTTC. Translation: CASSFQGDSYEQYF.

The chain combines TRBV7-9 with TRBJ2-7, with TRBD2 as a possible D gene (5 bases). This CDR3 has 15 residues. Germline V CDR1 and CDR2: SEHNR, FQNEAQ (reference sequence). V was shortened by 4 bases and J by 4 bases, with 17 bases between the two germline ends. The CDR3 here is CASSSQEDLAYEQYF. The CDR3 DNA follows: TGTGCCAGCAGCTCCCAGGAGGATCTCGCGTACGAGCAGTACTTC. Variable domain in full (rest from reference TRBV7-9 and TRBJ2-7): DTGVSQNPRHKITKRGQNVTFRCDPISEHNRLYWYRQTLGQGPEFLTYFQNEAQLEKSRLLSDRFSAERPKGSFSTLEIQRTEQGDSAMYLCASSSQEDLAYEQYFGPGTRLTVT.

The V and J genes are TRBV28 and TRBJ2-7, with 10 bases that match TRBD2. The CDR3 is 14 residues long. Trimming removed 4 bases from V and 6 bases from J; junction bases left unmatched: 6. Germline CDR1 MDHEN, CDR2 SYDVKM. The CDR3 DNA sequence: TGTGCCAGCAGTTCTCTAGCGGGAGCGGGCGAGCAGTACTTC. It yields the protein CASSSLAGAGEQYF.

CDR3 DNA sequence: TGTGCCAGCAGCTCGGTCGGACAGGGGAAAGAGACCCAGTACTTC. This translates into CASSSVGQGKETQYF. V is TRBV13 and J is TRBJ2-5, with TRBD1 matching 9 bases. The CDR3 is 15 residues long. Germline trimming cut 4 bases from V and 3 bases from J; bases unmatched to any gene: 6. CDR1 PRHDT and CDR2 FYEKMQ come from the germline V gene (reference sequence).

The chain couples TRBV9 to TRBJ2-7, with D possibly matching TRBD2 (6 bases). The CDR3 contains 13 residues. V shed 0 bases and J shed 8 bases, with 12 bases lying between them. Germline V CDR1 and CDR2: SGDLS, YYNGEE. CDR3 DNA sequence: TGTGCCAGCAGCGTAGGGTTTGCGGGGAAGCAGTACTTC. Translation gives CASSVGFAGKQYF.

V usage is TRBV7-2 and J usage is TRBJ2-7; D uncertain. The CDR3 consists of 14 residues. Germline lookup yields CDR1 SGHTA and CDR2 FQGNSA. V shed 3 bases and J shed 6 bases, with 15 bases lying between them. The CDR3, as DNA: TGTGCCAGCAGCTTTGACGCCTTAGCCCTCGAGCAGTACTTC. It is translated as CASSFDALALEQYF.

The chain is built from TRBV4-1 and TRBJ2-1, with 10 bases matching TRBD2. Germline loops: CDR1 MGHRA, CDR2 YSYEKL. Trimming at V came to 4 bases and at J to 2 bases, leaving 2 bases not matched to a gene. The CDR3 covers 15 residues. CDR3 DNA sequence: TGCGCCAGCAGCCCGGGACTAGCGACCTACAATGAGCAGTTCTTC. It is translated as CASSPGLATYNEQFF.

The chain has TRBV2 and TRBJ1-1; tentatively, D is TRBD1 (5 bases). V gave up 5 bases and J gave up 2 bases, with 9 bases separating them. This CDR3 region has 13 residues. CDR1 and CDR2 (germline): SNHLY, FYNNEI. CDR3 in DNA: TGTGCCAGCAGTTTCCAGGGAAACACTGAAGCTTTCTTT. It encodes CASSFQGNTEAFF.

This clone was counted between two and nine times. At the DNA level, this CDR3 is encoded by other sequences in the same sample as well. This rearrangement joins TRBV5-1 to TRBJ2-1; D may be TRBD2 (5 bases). CDR1 SGHRS and CDR2 YFSETQ come from the germline V gene. V shed 0 bases and J shed 0 bases, with 10 bases lying between them. The CDR3 runs 16 residues. CDR3 in amino acids: CASSLAGVSSYNEQFF. The CDR3 nucleotides are TGCGCCAGCAGCTTGGCCGGGGTAAGCTCCTACAATGAGCAGTTCTTC.